This TCR beta chain is from a study of blood T cell repertoires in COVID-19. Overall study context: Some COVID-19 samples were acute and others convalescent; all came from the United States, Italy and Spain.

The study assigned cohorts using participant-reported clinical history. Either two negative PCRs, clearance, or symptom resolution qualified Cohort 3 donors as recovered. The CDR3 is 16 amino acids. The V and J ends lost 6 bases and 4 bases, in that order; junction bases with no gene match: 10. The germline V gene has CDR1 LNHDA and CDR2 SQIVND (reference sequence). The method was immunoSEQ multiplex PCR; TCRdb's version includes in-frame clones alone and lacks a portion of them. Of roughly 190,000 clones listed, about nine tenths are singletons. The sample taken for sequencing was PBMCs or T cells enriched from blood (not recorded which). This chain uses TRBV19 with TRBJ1-5; 9 bases map to TRBD1. The clonotype originates from a woman in her twenties or thirties who had recovered from COVID-19. CDR3 sequence: CASSLADRGENQPQHF. For the CDR3, the DNA is TGTGCCAGTAGCCTAGCTGACAGGGGGGAAAATCAGCCCCAGCATTTT.